This is a list of T cell receptor beta chains from one sample in a study of blood T cell repertoires in COVID-19. The method was immunoSEQ multiplex PCR; TCRdb's version includes in-frame clones alone and lacks a portion of them. The top ten hold around a fifth of the sample, which has about 160,000 clones, approximately 84% seen once. Material for sequencing was peripheral blood. The receptors were sampled from a woman at least 80 years old with acute or convalescent COVID-19. CDR3s include the opening cysteine and the closing phenylalanine or tryptophan. A D gene is named only where the DNA matches it firmly. Size values are once, few and many counts, or a class for expanded clones, and some rows have none.

v_call	cdr3_length	clone_size	d_call	j_call	cdr3_aa	cdr3_nt
TRBV29-1	16	-	TRBD2	TRBJ2-1	CSVQNSLAASYNEQFF	TGCAGCGTTCAAAACTCCCTAGCGGCCTCCTACAATGAGCAGTTCTTC
TRBV7-2	14	-	TRBD1	TRBJ2-1	CASSIRTGRNEQFF	TGTGCCAGCAGTATTAGGACAGGGAGGAATGAGCAGTTCTTC
TRBV4-3	15	-	-	TRBJ2-1	CASSQGMAAYNEQFF	TGCGCCAGCAGCCAAGGGATGGCGGCCTACAATGAGCAGTTCTTC
TRBV11-2	13	-	-	TRBJ1-2	CASSPTVLGGYTF	TGTGCCAGCAGCCCCACAGTTCTCGGCGGCTACACCTTC
TRBV15	15	-	TRBD1	TRBJ2-5	CATSKPGQGQETQYF	TGTGCCACCAGCAAACCGGGACAGGGGCAAGAGACCCAGTACTTC
TRBV28	15	once	TRBD2	TRBJ2-3	CASKVAGTSTDTQYF	TGTGCCAGCAAAGTAGCGGGCACAAGCACAGATACGCAGTATTTT
TRBV11-2	17	-	TRBD2	TRBJ2-3	CASSRTSPVVSGDTQYF	TGTGCCAGCAGCAGGACTAGCCCAGTGGTCTCCGGGGATACGCAGTATTTT
TRBV4-3	13	-	-	TRBJ1-6	CASSQDRRAPLHF	TGCGCCAGCAGCCAAGATAGGCGGGCACCCCTCCACTTT
TRBV4-3	17	-	TRBD1	TRBJ2-1	CASSQDDGDRANNEQFF	TGCGCCAGCAGCCAAGATGATGGGGACAGGGCTAACAATGAGCAGTTCTTC
TRBV28	16	-	TRBD2	TRBJ2-1	CASHVRLAGGRNEQFF	TGTGCCAGCCATGTGCGACTAGCGGGAGGGCGTAATGAGCAGTTCTTC
TRBV9	16	-	TRBD1	TRBJ2-5	CASSPIGGTGDETQYF	TGTGCCAGCAGCCCTATTGGGGGGACAGGGGACGAGACCCAGTACTTC
TRBV5-1	18	-	TRBD1	TRBJ1-2	CASSLPIGTGTANYGYTF	TGCGCCAGCAGCTTGCCTATCGGGACAGGGACGGCTAACTATGGCTACACCTTC
TRBV20-1	11	-	-	TRBJ2-7	CSARESYEQYF	TGCAGTGCTCGGGAGAGTTACGAGCAGTACTTC
TRBV30	11	-	-	TRBJ2-7	CAGGGAGEQYF	TGTGCTGGAGGGGGGGCAGGCGAGCAGTACTTC
TRBV3-1/TRBV3-2	16	-	TRBD1	TRBJ2-1	CASSQWDRGAYNEQFF	TGTGCCAGCAGCCAATGGGACAGGGGTGCATACAATGAGCAGTTCTTC
TRBV7-8	16	-	TRBD2	TRBJ2-7	CASSSGTSGRAYEQYF	TGTGCCAGCAGCTCCGGGACTAGCGGGAGGGCCTACGAGCAGTACTTC
TRBV2	19	-	TRBD2	TRBJ2-1	CASTDGLAGGRGGYNEQFF	TGTGCCAGCACCGACGGACTAGCGGGAGGTAGGGGGGGTTACAATGAGCAGTTCTTC
TRBV5-5	14	-	TRBD2	TRBJ2-3	CASSLVAGGDTQYF	TGTGCCAGCAGCTTGGTAGCGGGAGGGGATACGCAGTATTTT
TRBV9	16	-	TRBD1	TRBJ2-3	CASSVEGSGGTDTQYF	TGTGCCAGCAGCGTAGAGGGGTCAGGGGGCACCGATACGCAGTATTTT
TRBV5-4	16	-	TRBD2	TRBJ2-2	CASSSRGTLNTGELFF	TGTGCCAGCAGCTCGCGGGGGACGCTGAACACCGGGGAGCTGTTTTTT
TRBV7-9	15	-	TRBD1	TRBJ2-7	CASSQWLGQGYEQYF	TGTGCCAGCAGCCAATGGCTCGGACAGGGTTACGAGCAGTACTTC
TRBV6-4	14	-	TRBD1	TRBJ1-4	CASSDWTGDEKLFF	TGTGCCAGCAGTGACTGGACAGGGGATGAAAAACTGTTTTTT
TRBV5-6	13	many	-	TRBJ2-6	CASSFAGANVLTF	TGTGCCAGCAGCTTCGCTGGGGCCAACGTCCTGACTTTC
TRBV6-5	15	-	TRBD1	TRBJ2-7	CASSPDRGSDYEQYF	TGTGCCAGCAGTCCTGACAGGGGGAGTGACTACGAGCAGTACTTC
TRBV29-1	12	-	TRBD2	TRBJ2-5	CSLGLAEETQYF	TGCAGCCTCGGACTAGCGGAAGAGACCCAGTACTTC
TRBV6-4	16	-	-	TRBJ2-3	CASSPDGVGKADTQYF	TGTGCCAGCAGCCCCGACGGGGTCGGGAAGGCAGATACGCAGTATTTT
TRBV4-3	13	-	-	TRBJ1-5	CASSQDTSQPQHF	TGCGCCAGCAGCCAAGATACGAGTCAGCCCCAGCATTTT
TRBV10-3	13	-	-	TRBJ1-3	CATMEGAGNTIYF	TGTGCCACCATGGAAGGGGCTGGAAACACCATATATTTT
TRBV7-9	16	-	-	TRBJ2-3	CASSLSGLLRAGTQYF	TGTGCCAGCAGCTTAAGCGGCCTCCTACGGGCAGGTACGCAGTATTTT
TRBV20-1	11	-	-	TRBJ1-1	CSARDYTEAFF	TGCAGTGCTAGGGACTACACTGAAGCTTTCTTT
TRBV7-2	15	-	TRBD2	TRBJ2-5	CASSFQLAEGETQYF	TGTGCCAGCAGCTTCCAACTAGCGGAAGGGGAGACCCAGTACTTC
TRBV6-2/TRBV6-3	15	-	TRBD1	TRBJ1-2	CASSPEGQKNYGYTF	TGTGCCAGCAGTCCCGAGGGACAGAAGAACTATGGCTACACCTTC
TRBV19	15	-	-	TRBJ2-1	CASSTRSGSYSEQFF	TGTGCCAGTAGTACCAGGTCCGGGAGCTATAGCGAGCAGTTCTTC
TRBV7-8	16	-	-	TRBJ1-5	CASSLRSGLGNQPQHF	TGTGCCAGCAGCTTGAGGTCAGGGTTGGGCAATCAGCCCCAGCATTTT
TRBV2	14	-	TRBD1	TRBJ1-5	CASSVTGDNQPQHF	TGTGCCAGCAGTGTAACAGGGGACAATCAGCCCCAGCATTTT
TRBV27	14	few	TRBD1	TRBJ2-7	CASSLRTGWYEQYF	TGTGCCAGCAGTTTACGGACAGGGTGGTACGAGCAGTACTTC
TRBV5-1	15	once	-	TRBJ2-7	CASSLVPQGGNEQYF	TGCGCCAGCAGCTTGGTCCCTCAGGGGGGAAACGAGCAGTACTTC
TRBV6-5	15	-	TRBD2	TRBJ2-2	CASTPASGSTGELFF	TGTGCCAGCACCCCGGCTAGCGGGAGCACCGGGGAGCTGTTTTTT
TRBV10-2	13	-	-	TRBJ1-1	CAIRAGANTEAFF	TGCGCCATACGCGCAGGGGCGAACACTGAAGCTTTCTTT
TRBV10-1	19	-	-	TRBJ1-5	CAIPRTDSREDLLNQPQHF	TGCGCCATCCCCCGAACGGACAGCCGGGAAGACCTTCTCAATCAGCCCCAGCATTTT
TRBV11-2	15	-	TRBD1	TRBJ2-3	CASSRGTGSTDTQYF	TGTGCCAGCAGCCGGGGGACAGGAAGCACAGATACGCAGTATTTT